This T cell receptor (beta chain) was captured by sequencing in a study of blood T cell repertoires in COVID-19. TCRdb's copy holds only in-frame clones and misses some; the assay was immunoSEQ multiplex PCR. The sample has about 15,000 clones, under 85% seen once. V lost 0 bases and J lost 0, with 9 bases in between. Germline values: CDR1 SGHRS, CDR2 YFSETQ. This CDR3 contains 15 residues. Sequenced material: peripheral blood. The chain uses TRBV5-1 and TRBJ1-1; D is possibly TRBD1 (6 bases). The clonotype was recovered from a man aged 55 to 69 with acute or convalescent COVID-19. The CDR3 spells CASSLATGMNTEAFF. CDR3 sequence (DNA): TGCGCCAGCAGCTTGGCGACAGGCATGAACACTGAAGCTTTCTTT.